This is a list of T cell receptor beta chains from one sample in a study of cytotoxic CD8 clonotypes in ibrutinib-treated CLL. Only in-frame clones appear in the TCRdb table, and some are missing; sequencing was by immunoSEQ multiplex PCR. The sample yields around 300,000 clones, about 77% seen once. Sequenced here: PBMCs, sampled before ibrutinib treatment. All receptors come from a human donor with chronic lymphocytic leukemia. Both conserved end residues are part of each CDR3. The D gene is left open where the match is weak. Expanded clones are given a class, and other clones once, few, many or no size at all.

J gene,clone size,V gene,D gene,CDR3 protein,CDR3 DNA
TRBJ2-5,.,TRBV7-3,.,CASSLSLTGGTQYF,TGTGCCAGCAGCTTAAGCCTCACTGGTGGGACCCAGTACTTC
TRBJ1-1,.,TRBV5-1,.,CASSLVDLNTEAFF,TGCGCCAGCAGCTTGGTAGATTTGAACACTGAAGCTTTCTTT
TRBJ2-3,.,TRBV9,.,CASRGPGGSGSTDTQYF,TGTGCCAGCAGAGGCCCAGGTGGCAGCGGAAGCACAGATACGCAGTATTTT
TRBJ2-1,.,TRBV29-1,.,CSVVIVEEQFF,TGCAGCGTTGTTATTGTTGAGGAGCAGTTCTTC
TRBJ2-5,.,TRBV6-5,.,CASSYYGLNQETQYF,TGTGCCAGCAGTTACTACGGACTAAACCAAGAGACCCAGTACTTC
TRBJ1-1,.,TRBV7-9,.,CASSLLSGQNTEAFF,TGTGCCAGCAGCTTATTATCCGGGCAGAACACTGAAGCTTTCTTT
TRBJ2-2,few,TRBV28,TRBD1,CASSRTRQGLFSGELFF,TGTGCCAGCAGTCGAACCCGACAGGGCCTTTTTAGCGGGGAGCTGTTTTTT
TRBJ2-7,.,TRBV6-5,.,CASSYVASDSYEQYF,TGTGCCAGCAGTTACGTAGCGTCAGACTCCTACGAGCAGTACTTC
TRBJ1-4,once,TRBV5-1,.,CASSFQVPTNEKLFF,TGCGCCAGCAGCTTCCAAGTGCCAACTAATGAAAAACTGTTTTTT
TRBJ2-1,.,TRBV27,TRBD1,CASSLGFRPGGFGEQFF,TGTGCCAGCAGTTTAGGTTTCCGGCCAGGGGGCTTTGGTGAGCAGTTCTTC
TRBJ2-1,.,TRBV7-9,.,CASSFEGGFEQFF,TGTGCCAGCAGTTTTGAGGGGGGTTTTGAGCAGTTCTTC
TRBJ2-1,.,TRBV7-2,.,CASTPKGDGGFNEQFF,TGTGCCAGCACCCCGAAGGGGGACGGGGGATTCAATGAGCAGTTCTTC
TRBJ2-1,.,TRBV9,TRBD2,CASSVVAGELNEQFF,TGTGCCAGCAGCGTAGTGGCGGGAGAACTAAATGAGCAGTTCTTC
TRBJ2-7,.,TRBV30,.,CAWSYLNRSYEQYF,TGTGCCTGGAGTTACTTGAACCGCTCCTACGAGCAGTACTTC
TRBJ1-1,.,TRBV19,.,CASSIIGEYTEAFF,TGTGCCAGTAGTATTATCGGAGAATACACTGAAGCTTTCTTT
TRBJ2-7,.,TRBV10-3,.,CATALGHGEGEQYF,TGTGCCACGGCCCTGGGACACGGTGAAGGGGAGCAGTACTTC
TRBJ2-5,.,TRBV9,.,CASSKSAQETQYF,TGTGCCAGCAGCAAGTCAGCCCAAGAGACCCAGTACTTC
TRBJ2-4,.,TRBV4-2,TRBD2,CASSQGTSSRDIQYF,TGTGCCAGCAGCCAGGGGACTAGCTCTCGTGACATTCAGTACTTC
TRBJ2-5,.,TRBV25-1,.,CASSEYIGLAETQYF,TGTGCCAGCAGTGAATATATAGGGCTAGCGGAGACCCAGTACTTC
TRBJ2-1,.,TRBV9,.,CASSRGTDHEQFF,TGTGCCAGCAGTCGGGGAACCGACCATGAGCAGTTCTTC
TRBJ1-1,.,TRBV11-2,TRBD1,CASSSTGTGGSEAFF,TGTGCCAGCAGCTCTACCGGGACAGGGGGTAGTGAAGCTTTCTTT
TRBJ1-5,.,TRBV25-1,.,CASNQDGPQHF,TGTGCCAGCAATCAAGATGGGCCCCAGCATTTT
TRBJ1-1,.,TRBV7-3,.,CASSLGAGRAFF,TGTGCCAGCAGCTTAGGAGCGGGGCGGGCTTTCTTT
TRBJ1-2,.,TRBV27,TRBD1,CASSLQGDYGYTF,TGTGCCAGCAGTTTACAGGGGGATTATGGCTACACCTTC
TRBJ2-1,few,TRBV5-1,TRBD2,CASSLGLAGVDEQFF,TGCGCCAGCAGCTTGGGCCTAGCGGGAGTGGATGAGCAGTTCTTC
TRBJ1-5,few,TRBV18,.,CASSPQQGRVGSNQPQHF,TGTGCCAGCTCACCACAACAGGGCCGGGTAGGTAGCAATCAGCCCCAGCATTTT
TRBJ1-1,.,TRBV5-4,TRBD1,CATGGTANTEAFF,TGTGCCACCGGGGGGACAGCGAACACTGAAGCTTTCTTT
TRBJ1-2,.,TRBV14,.,CASSSLRNYGYTF,TGTGCCAGCAGTAGCCTTCGAAACTATGGCTACACCTTC
TRBJ2-2,.,TRBV25-1,TRBD2,CASSKLAGGFPGELFF,TGTGCCAGCAGTAAACTAGCGGGAGGATTCCCCGGGGAGCTGTTTTTT
TRBJ1-1,.,TRBV27,.,CASSLPGAPAFF,TGTGCCAGCAGTTTACCGGGGGCGCCGGCTTTCTTT
TRBJ2-7,.,TRBV11-3,.,CASSLVPGTEQYF,TGTGCCAGCAGCTTAGTCCCAGGGACCGAGCAGTACTTC
TRBJ2-7,.,TRBV5-6,.,CASSLDETLYEQYF,TGTGCCAGCAGCTTGGATGAGACTCTCTACGAGCAGTACTTC
TRBJ2-1,.,TRBV5-1,.,CASNNNEQFF,TGCGCCAGCAACAACAATGAGCAGTTCTTC
TRBJ1-5,.,TRBV18,.,CASSPLNGNQPQHF,TGTGCCAGCTCACCACTTAATGGCAATCAGCCCCAGCATTTT
TRBJ2-5,.,TRBV7-6,TRBD2,CASSGGVTGRLETQYF,TGTGCCAGCAGCGGAGGTGTGACCGGGAGGTTGGAGACCCAGTACTTC
TRBJ1-3,few,TRBV4-3,.,CASSQDSGDSGNTIYF,TGCGCCAGCAGCCAAGATTCAGGGGACTCTGGAAACACCATATATTTT
TRBJ2-1,.,TRBV6-5,TRBD2,CASSYGDSGGPSAQFF,TGTGCCAGCAGTTACGGGGATAGCGGGGGCCCATCGGCGCAGTTCTTC
TRBJ2-5,.,TRBV7-3,.,CASSLKAGFGETQYF,TGTGCCAGCAGCTTAAAGGCCGGGTTCGGAGAGACCCAGTACTTC
TRBJ1-5,.,TRBV27,.,CASSLAGNQPQHF,TGTGCCAGCAGTTTGGCAGGCAATCAGCCCCAGCATTTT
TRBJ2-2,once,TRBV4-2,TRBD2,CASVPLAGANTGELFF,TGTGCCAGCGTCCCTTTAGCGGGAGCGAACACCGGGGAGCTGTTTTTT
TRBJ2-7,.,TRBV18,TRBD2,CASSPSGGRHEQYF,TGTGCCAGCTCACCTTCGGGGGGGAGGCACGAGCAGTACTTC
TRBJ2-7,.,TRBV29-1,TRBD2,CSVAPRLAGGPGRYEQYF,TGCAGCGTTGCCCCACGCCTAGCGGGAGGGCCTGGGCGCTACGAGCAGTACTTC
TRBJ2-7,.,TRBV30,TRBD2,CAWGGASGTYEQYF,TGTGCCTGGGGAGGGGCTAGCGGGACCTACGAGCAGTACTTC
TRBJ2-1,.,TRBV7-3,TRBD2,CASSFRTSSPEQFF,TGTGCCAGCAGCTTCCGGACTAGTTCGCCTGAGCAGTTCTTC
TRBJ1-2,.,TRBV5-4,TRBD1,CASSLALGQGNGYTF,TGTGCCAGCAGCTTGGCCTTGGGACAGGGGAATGGCTACACCTTC
TRBJ2-1,.,TRBV7-8,TRBD2,CASSSQRERAQFF,TGTGCCAGCAGCTCACAGCGGGAAAGGGCGCAGTTCTTC
TRBJ2-7,.,TRBV27,TRBD1,CASRRQGVLEYEQYF,TGTGCCAGCAGACGACAGGGAGTTTTGGAATACGAGCAGTACTTC
TRBJ1-2,few,TRBV13,.,CASSIQVYGYTF,TGTGCCAGCAGCATACAGGTCTATGGCTACACCTTC
TRBJ2-5,.,TRBV7-7,TRBD2,CASSSLAGEQETQYF,TGTGCCAGCAGCTCTTTAGCGGGAGAACAAGAGACCCAGTACTTC
TRBJ2-7,.,TRBV6-5,TRBD1,CASSFRDRWSYEQYF,TGTGCCAGCAGTTTCCGGGACAGGTGGTCCTACGAGCAGTACTTC
TRBJ1-1,.,TRBV5-6,TRBD1,CASSFGQGGTEAFF,TGTGCCAGCAGCTTTGGACAGGGGGGCACTGAAGCTTTCTTT
TRBJ2-7,.,TRBV7-3,TRBD1,CASSLSRPGQGPYEQYF,TGTGCCAGCAGCTTATCAAGACCGGGACAGGGCCCCTACGAGCAGTACTTC
TRBJ2-7,.,TRBV30,.,CAWSPAGPYEQYF,TGTGCCTGGAGTCCGGCAGGGCCGTACGAGCAGTACTTC